The clone carrying this T cell receptor beta chain came up many times. The protocol attached unique molecular identifiers to individual cDNA molecules. TCRdb re-derived calls from the 5' RACE reads in MiXCR, one entry per CDR3 protein. Among 70,000 to 95,000 distinct CDR3 sequences, 14% to 15% were seen once, and the ten largest hold 0.45% to 0.75%. The data are from a study of early T cells in non-severe SARS-CoV-2 infection. Study as a whole: From unsorted whole blood, bulk RNA was sequenced, and the chains remained unpaired.

This CDR3 comprises 14 residues. CDR1 is SGHAT, CDR2 FQDESV, per germline (reference sequence). V lost 1 base, J lost 6 bases, and 13 bases lay in between. The TCR sequence derives from an adult who was a healthcare worker with PCR-confirmed SARS-CoV-2 infection or an uninfected control (not recorded which). The chain has TRBV11-1 and TRBJ2-7, with TRBD2 as a possible D gene (5 bases). Sequenced material: whole blood. The CDR3 reads CASSLGRGPVEQYV. As DNA, the CDR3 is TGTGCCAGCAGCTTAGGTCGGGGTCCTGTCGAGCAGTACGTC.